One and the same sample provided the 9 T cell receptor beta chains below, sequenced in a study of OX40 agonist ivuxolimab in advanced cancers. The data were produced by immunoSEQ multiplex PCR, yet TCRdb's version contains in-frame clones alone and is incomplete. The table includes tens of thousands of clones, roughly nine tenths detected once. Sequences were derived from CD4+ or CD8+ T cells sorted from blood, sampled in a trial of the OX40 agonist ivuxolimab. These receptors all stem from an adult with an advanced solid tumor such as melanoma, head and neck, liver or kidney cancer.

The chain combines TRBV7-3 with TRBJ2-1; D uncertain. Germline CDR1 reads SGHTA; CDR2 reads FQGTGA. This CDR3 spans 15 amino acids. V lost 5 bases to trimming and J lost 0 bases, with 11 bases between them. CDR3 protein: CASSPTESSYNEQFF. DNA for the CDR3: TGTGCCAGCAGCCCTACAGAAAGCTCCTACAATGAGCAGTTCTTC.

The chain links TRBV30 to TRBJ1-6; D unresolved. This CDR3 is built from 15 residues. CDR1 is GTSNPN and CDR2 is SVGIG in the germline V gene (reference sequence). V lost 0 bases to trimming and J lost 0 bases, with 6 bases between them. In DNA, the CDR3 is TGTGCCTGGAGTGTGCGGGGCTCCTATAATTCACCCCTCCACTTT. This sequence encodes CAWSVRGSYNSPLHF.

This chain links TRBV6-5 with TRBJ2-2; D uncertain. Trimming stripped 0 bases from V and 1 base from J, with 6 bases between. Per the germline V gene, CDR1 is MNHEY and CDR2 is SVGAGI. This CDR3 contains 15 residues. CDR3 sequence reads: CASSYSKRNTGELFF. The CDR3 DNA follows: TGTGCCAGCAGTTACTCGAAGAGGAACACCGGGGAGCTGTTTTTT.

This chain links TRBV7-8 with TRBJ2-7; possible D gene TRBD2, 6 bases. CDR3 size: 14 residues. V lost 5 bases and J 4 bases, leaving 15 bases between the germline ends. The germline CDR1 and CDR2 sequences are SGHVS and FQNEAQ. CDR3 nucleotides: TGTGCCAGCAGCCCCCAGACCCGGGGGTACGAGCAGTACTTC. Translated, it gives CASSPQTRGYEQYF.

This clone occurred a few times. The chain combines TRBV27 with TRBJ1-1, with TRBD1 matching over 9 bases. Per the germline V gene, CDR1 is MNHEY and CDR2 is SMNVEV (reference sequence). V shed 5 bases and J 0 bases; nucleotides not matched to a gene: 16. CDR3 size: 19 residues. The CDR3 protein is CASSGTGPQNSFMNTEAFF. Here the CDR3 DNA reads TGTGCCAGCAGTGGGACAGGGCCCCAAAATTCCTTCATGAACACTGAAGCTTTCTTT.

Here the CDR3 reads CASSPSLSSYEQYF. DNA for the CDR3: TGTGCCAGCAGCCCCAGTTTGAGCTCCTACGAGCAGTACTTC. The chain links TRBV27 to TRBJ2-7; D is undetermined. CDR3 length: 14 amino acids. Germline lookup yields CDR1 MNHEY and CDR2 SMNVEV (reference sequence). V was shortened by 6 bases and J by 0 bases, with 12 bases between the two germline ends.

CDR3 coding DNA: TGCAGTGCTGCACAGGGATCTGAAGCTTTCTTT. As protein: CSAAQGSEAFF. This chain joins TRBV20-1 and TRBJ1-1, with D perhaps matching TRBD1 (6 bases). The V and J ends lost 5 bases and 6 bases respectively, with 10 bases between them. The CDR3 has 11 amino acids. Germline V gene lookup returns CDR1 DFQATT and CDR2 SNEGSKA (reference sequence).

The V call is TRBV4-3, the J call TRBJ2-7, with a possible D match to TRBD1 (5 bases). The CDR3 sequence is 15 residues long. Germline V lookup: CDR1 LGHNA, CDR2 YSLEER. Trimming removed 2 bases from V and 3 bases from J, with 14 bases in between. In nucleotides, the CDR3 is TGCGCCAGCAGCCAATCTACAGGAAGTAACTACGAGCAGTACTTC. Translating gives CASSQSTGSNYEQYF.

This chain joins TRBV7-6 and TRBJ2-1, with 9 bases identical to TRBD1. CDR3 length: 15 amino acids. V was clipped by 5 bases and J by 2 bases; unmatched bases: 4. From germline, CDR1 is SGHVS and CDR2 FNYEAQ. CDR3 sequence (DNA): TGTGCCAGCAGCCCGGGGGACAGGGCCTACAATGAGCAGTTCTTC. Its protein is CASSPGDRAYNEQFF.